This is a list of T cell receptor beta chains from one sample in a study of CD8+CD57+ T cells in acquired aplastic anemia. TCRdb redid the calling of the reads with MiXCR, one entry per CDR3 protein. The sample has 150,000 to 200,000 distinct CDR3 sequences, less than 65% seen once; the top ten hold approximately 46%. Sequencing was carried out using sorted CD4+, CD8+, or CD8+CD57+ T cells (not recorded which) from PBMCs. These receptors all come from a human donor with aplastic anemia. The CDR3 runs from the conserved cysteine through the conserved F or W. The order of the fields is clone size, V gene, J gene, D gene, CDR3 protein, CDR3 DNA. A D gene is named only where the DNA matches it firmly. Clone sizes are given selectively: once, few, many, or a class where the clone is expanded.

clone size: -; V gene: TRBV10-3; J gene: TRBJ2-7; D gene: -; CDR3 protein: CAISESGEPAYEQYF; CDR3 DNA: TGTGCCATCAGTGAGTCGGGGGAGCCAGCCTACGAGCAGTACTTC
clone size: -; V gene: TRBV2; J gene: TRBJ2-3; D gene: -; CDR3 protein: CASRLGTDTQYF; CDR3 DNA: TGTGCCAGCAGGTTGGGCACAGATACGCAGTATTTT
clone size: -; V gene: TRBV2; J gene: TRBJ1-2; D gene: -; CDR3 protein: CASSGTTNYGYTF; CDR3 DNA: TGTGCCAGCAGTGGCACCACTAACTATGGCTACACCTTC
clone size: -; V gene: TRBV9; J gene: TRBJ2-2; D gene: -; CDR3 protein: CASSVTENTGELFF; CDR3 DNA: TGTGCCAGCAGCGTAACAGAGAACACCGGGGAGCTGTTTTTT
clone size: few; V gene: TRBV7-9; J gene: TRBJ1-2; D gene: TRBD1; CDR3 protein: CASSRDRENYGYTF; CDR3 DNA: TGTGCCAGCAGCCGGGACAGGGAGAACTATGGCTACACCTTC
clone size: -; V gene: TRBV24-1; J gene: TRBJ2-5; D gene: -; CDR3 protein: CASRWGRGEETQYF; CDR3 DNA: TGTGCCAGCCGATGGGGGCGGGGAGAAGAGACCCAGTACTTC
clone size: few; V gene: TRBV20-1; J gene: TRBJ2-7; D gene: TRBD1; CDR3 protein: CSATTGGHYEQYF; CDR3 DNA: TGCAGTGCCACCACAGGGGGCCACTACGAGCAGTACTTC
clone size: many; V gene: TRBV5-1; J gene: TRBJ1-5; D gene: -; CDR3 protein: CASSPGGEHQPQHF; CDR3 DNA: TGCGCCAGCAGCCCGGGGGGGGAACATCAGCCCCAGCATTTT
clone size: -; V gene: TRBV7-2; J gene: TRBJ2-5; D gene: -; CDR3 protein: CASSLVEREPYF; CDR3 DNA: TGTGCCAGCAGCTTAGTGGAACGGGAGCCGTACTTC
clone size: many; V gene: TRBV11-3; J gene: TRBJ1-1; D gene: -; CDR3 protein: CASSFRDGTEAFF; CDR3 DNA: TGTGCCAGCAGCTTCCGGGACGGCACTGAAGCTTTCTTT
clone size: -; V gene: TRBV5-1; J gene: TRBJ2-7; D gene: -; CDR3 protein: CASSLATGYEQYF; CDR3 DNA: TGCGCCAGCAGCTTGGCCACAGGGTACGAGCAGTACTTC
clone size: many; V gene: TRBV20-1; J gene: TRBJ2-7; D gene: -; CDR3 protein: CSARVGTAREQYF; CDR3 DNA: TGCAGTGCTAGAGTCGGGACCGCACGCGAGCAGTACTTC
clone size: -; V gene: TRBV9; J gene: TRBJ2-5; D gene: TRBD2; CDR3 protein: CASSARLAGGPGETQYF; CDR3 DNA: TGTGCCAGCAGCGCCAGACTAGCGGGGGGGCCAGGAGAGACCCAGTACTTC
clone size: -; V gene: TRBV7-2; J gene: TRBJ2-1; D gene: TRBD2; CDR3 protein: CASSWTSGIEQFF; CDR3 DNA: TGTGCCAGCAGCTGGACTAGCGGGATTGAGCAGTTCTTC
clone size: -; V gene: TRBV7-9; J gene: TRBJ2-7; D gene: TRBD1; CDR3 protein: CASSLGDRGLYEQYF; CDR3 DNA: TGTGCCAGCAGCTTAGGAGACAGGGGGCTTTACGAGCAGTACTTC
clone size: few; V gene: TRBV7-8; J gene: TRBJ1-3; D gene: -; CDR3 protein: CASSLALGRGNTIYF; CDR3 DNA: TGTGCCAGCAGCTTAGCCTTGGGGCGCGGAAACACCATATATTTT
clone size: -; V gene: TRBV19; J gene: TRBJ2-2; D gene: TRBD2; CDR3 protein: CASSLLAGTNTGELFF; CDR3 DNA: TGTGCCAGTAGTCTGCTAGCGGGAACGAACACCGGGGAGTTGTTTTTT
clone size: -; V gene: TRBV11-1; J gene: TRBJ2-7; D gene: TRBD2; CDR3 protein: CASGRTSGGYEQYF; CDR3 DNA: TGTGCCAGCGGTCGGACTAGCGGGGGATACGAGCAGTACTTC
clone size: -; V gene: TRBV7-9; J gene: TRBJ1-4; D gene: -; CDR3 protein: CASTFGLNEKLFF; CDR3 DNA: TGTGCCAGCACCTTTGGGCTTAATGAAAAACTGTTTTTT
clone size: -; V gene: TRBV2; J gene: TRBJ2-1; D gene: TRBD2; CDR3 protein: CASRVASGVSYNEQFF; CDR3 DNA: TGTGCCAGCAGGGTCGCTAGCGGGGTCTCCTACAATGAGCAGTTCTTC
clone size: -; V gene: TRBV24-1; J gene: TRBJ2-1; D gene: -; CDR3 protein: CATSDSFSSYNEQFF; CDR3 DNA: TGTGCCACCAGTGATTCTTTTAGCTCCTACAATGAGCAGTTCTTC
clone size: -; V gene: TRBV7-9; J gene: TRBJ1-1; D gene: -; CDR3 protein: CASSSHRFRAFF; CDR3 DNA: TGTGCCAGCAGCTCACACAGGTTTCGCGCTTTCTTT
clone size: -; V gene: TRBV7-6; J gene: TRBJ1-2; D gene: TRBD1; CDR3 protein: CASSPGETGGVGYTF; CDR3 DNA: TGTGCCAGCAGCCCCGGGGAGACAGGGGGCGTTGGCTACACCTTC
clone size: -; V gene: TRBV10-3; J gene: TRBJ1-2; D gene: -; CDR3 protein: CAISKQYYGYTF; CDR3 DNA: TGTGCCATCAGTAAACAGTACTATGGCTACACCTTC
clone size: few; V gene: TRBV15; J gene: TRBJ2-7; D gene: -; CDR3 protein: CATSTPHRSSDEQYF; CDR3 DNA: TGTGCCACCAGCACACCCCACAGGTCTTCTGACGAGCAGTACTTC
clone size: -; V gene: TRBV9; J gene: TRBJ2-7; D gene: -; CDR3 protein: CASSVDGSREQYF; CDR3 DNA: TGTGCCAGCAGCGTAGACGGTTCACGCGAGCAGTACTTC
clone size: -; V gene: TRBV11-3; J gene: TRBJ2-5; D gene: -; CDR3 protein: CASSSRLGRETQYF; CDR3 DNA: TGTGCCAGCAGCTCCCGGTTGGGACGGGAGACCCAGTACTTC
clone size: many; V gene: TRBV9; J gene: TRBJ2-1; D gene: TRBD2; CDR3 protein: CASSVDSGGEEQFF; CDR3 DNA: TGTGCCAGCAGCGTAGATAGCGGGGGTGAGGAGCAGTTCTTC
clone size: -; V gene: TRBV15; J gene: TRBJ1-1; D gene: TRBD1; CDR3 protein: CATSGSDRGLNTEAFF; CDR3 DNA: TGTGCCACCAGCGGCTCAGACAGGGGCTTGAACACTGAAGCTTTCTTT
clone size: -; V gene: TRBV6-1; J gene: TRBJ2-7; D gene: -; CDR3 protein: CASSEEAWEQYF; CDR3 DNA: TGTGCCAGCAGTGAAGAGGCATGGGAGCAGTACTTC
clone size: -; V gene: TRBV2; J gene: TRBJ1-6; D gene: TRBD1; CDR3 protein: CASSYSQGELHF; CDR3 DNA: TGTGCCAGCAGTTACTCCCAGGGGGAACTCCACTTT
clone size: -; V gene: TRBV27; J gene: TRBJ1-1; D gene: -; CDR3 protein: CASSWGQNTEAFF; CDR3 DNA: TGTGCCAGCAGTTGGGGACAGAACACTGAAGCTTTCTTT
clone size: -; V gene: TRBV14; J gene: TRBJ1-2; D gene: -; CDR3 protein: CASSATGLGGYTF; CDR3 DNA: TGTGCCAGCAGCGCGACAGGCCTCGGGGGCTACACCTTC
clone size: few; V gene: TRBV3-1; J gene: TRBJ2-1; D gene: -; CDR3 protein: CASSPRGYDSSYNEQFF; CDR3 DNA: TGTGCCAGCAGCCCCCGCGGGTATGACAGTTCCTACAATGAGCAGTTCTTC
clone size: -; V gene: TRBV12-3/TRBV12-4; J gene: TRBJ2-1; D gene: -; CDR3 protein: CASSLAGGNSEQFF; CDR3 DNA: TGTGCCAGCAGTTTAGCCGGGGGAAACAGTGAGCAGTTCTTC
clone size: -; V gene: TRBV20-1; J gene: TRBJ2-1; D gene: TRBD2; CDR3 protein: CSATRPGRRENYNEQFF; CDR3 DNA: TGCAGTGCTACACGACCAGGGAGGCGGGAGAACTACAATGAGCAGTTCTTC
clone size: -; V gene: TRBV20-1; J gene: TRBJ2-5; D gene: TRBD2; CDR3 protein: CSASPGLADKRETQYF; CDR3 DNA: TGCAGTGCTAGTCCGGGGCTAGCGGACAAGCGAGAGACCCAGTACTTC
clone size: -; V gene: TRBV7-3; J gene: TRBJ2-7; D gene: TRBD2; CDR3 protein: CASSLTTSGTYEQYF; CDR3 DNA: TGTGCCAGCAGCTTGACGACTAGCGGGACCTACGAGCAGTACTTC
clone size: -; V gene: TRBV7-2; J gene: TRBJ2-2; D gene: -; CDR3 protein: CASSLVQGTGELFF; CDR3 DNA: TGTGCCAGCAGCTTAGTTCAGGGGACCGGGGAGCTGTTTTTT
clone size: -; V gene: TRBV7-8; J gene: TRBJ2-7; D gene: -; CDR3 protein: CASSLTEQEPHF; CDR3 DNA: TGTGCCAGCAGCCTAACGGAACAGGAGCCTCACTTC
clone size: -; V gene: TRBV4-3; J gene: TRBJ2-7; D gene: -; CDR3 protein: CASSQELPTERAYEQYF; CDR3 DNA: TGCGCCAGCAGCCAAGAGCTTCCGACGGAACGGGCTTACGAGCAGTACTTC
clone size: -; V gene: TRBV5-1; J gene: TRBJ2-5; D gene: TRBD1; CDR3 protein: CASSSQGARETQYF; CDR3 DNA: TGCGCCAGCAGCTCACAGGGGGCGAGGGAGACCCAGTACTTC
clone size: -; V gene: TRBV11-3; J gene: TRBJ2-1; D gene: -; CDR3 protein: CASSLGRSNEQFF; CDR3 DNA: TGTGCCAGCAGCTTAGGTCGGAGCAATGAGCAGTTCTTC
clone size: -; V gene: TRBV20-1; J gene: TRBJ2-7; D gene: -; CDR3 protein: CSASLSLGSYEQYF; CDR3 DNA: TGCAGTGCTAGCCTTAGTCTCGGGTCATACGAGCAGTACTTC
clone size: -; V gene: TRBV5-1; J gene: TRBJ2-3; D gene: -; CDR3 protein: CASSLAGAATDTQYF; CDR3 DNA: TGCGCCAGCAGCTTGGCGGGAGCGGCGACAGATACGCAGTATTTT
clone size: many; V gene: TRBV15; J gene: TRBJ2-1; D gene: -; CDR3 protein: CATSKAGPIYNEQFF; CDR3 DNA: TGTGCCACCAGCAAGGCAGGACCCATTTACAATGAGCAGTTCTTC
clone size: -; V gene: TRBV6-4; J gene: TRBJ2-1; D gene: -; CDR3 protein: CASSDTTGLF; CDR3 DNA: TGTGCCAGCAGTGACACGACAGGCCTCTTC
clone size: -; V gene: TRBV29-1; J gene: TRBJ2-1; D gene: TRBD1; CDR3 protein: CSVLPGQVSLSPYNEQFF; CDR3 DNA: TGCAGCGTTCTTCCGGGACAGGTCTCATTGTCCCCCTACAATGAGCAGTTCTTC
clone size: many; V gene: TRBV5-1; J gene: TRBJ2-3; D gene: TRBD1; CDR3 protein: CASSLAQGAADTQYF; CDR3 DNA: TGCGCCAGCAGCTTGGCGCAGGGGGCCGCAGATACGCAGTATTTT
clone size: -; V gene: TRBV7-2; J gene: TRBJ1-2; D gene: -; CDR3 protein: CASSSPDKFYGYTF; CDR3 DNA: TGTGCCAGCAGCTCCCCCGACAAGTTCTATGGCTACACCTTC
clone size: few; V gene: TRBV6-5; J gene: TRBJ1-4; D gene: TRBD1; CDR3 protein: CASSPTGGLEKLFF; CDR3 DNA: TGTGCCAGCAGCCCGACAGGGGGCCTGGAAAAACTGTTTTTT
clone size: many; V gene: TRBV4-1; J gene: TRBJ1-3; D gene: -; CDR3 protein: CASSQGKGAGNTIYF; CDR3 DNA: TGCGCCAGCAGCCAAGGGAAAGGAGCTGGAAACACCATATATTTT
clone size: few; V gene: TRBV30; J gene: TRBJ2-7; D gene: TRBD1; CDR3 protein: CAWQGQGEEQYF; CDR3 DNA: TGTGCCTGGCAGGGACAGGGGGAAGAGCAGTACTTC
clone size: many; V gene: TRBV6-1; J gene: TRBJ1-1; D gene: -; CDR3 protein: CATEEDNTEAFF; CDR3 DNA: TGTGCCACCGAAGAGGATAACACTGAAGCTTTCTTT
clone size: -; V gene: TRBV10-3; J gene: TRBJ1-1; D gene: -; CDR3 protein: CAIRDKENTEAFF; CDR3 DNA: TGTGCCATAAGGGACAAGGAGAACACTGAAGCTTTCTTT
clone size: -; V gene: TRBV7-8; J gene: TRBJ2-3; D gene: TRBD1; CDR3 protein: CASSSGTGNTDTQYF; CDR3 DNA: TGTGCCAGCAGCTCCGGGACAGGAAACACAGATACGCAGTATTTT
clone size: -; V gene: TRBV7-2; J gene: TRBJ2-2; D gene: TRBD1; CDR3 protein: CASQRTGGDTGELFF; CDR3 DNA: TGTGCCAGCCAAAGGACAGGGGGCGACACCGGGGAGCTGTTTTTT
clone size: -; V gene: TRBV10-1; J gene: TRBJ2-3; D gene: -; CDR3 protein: CASNNGGSTDTQYF; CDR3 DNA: TGCGCCAGCAACAACGGGGGCTCAACAGATACGCAGTATTTT
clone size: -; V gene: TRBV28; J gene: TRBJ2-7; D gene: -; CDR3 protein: CASSVPGSAIHEQYF; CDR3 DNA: TGTGCCAGCAGCGTTCCGGGATCGGCTATCCACGAGCAGTACTTC